The clone carrying this T cell receptor beta chain showed up just a few times. Germline loops: CDR1 SGHTA, CDR2 FQGNSA. Trimming shortened V by 6 bases and J by 5 bases, and 13 bases separated the two germline ends. The CDR3 contains 13 residues. This sample was included in a study of beta chain features in type 1 diabetes. All of the isolated RNA was reverse transcribed, so expressed TCRB transcripts were sequenced. Libraries were prepared by immunoSEQ multiplex PCR; TCRdb keeps only in-frame clonotypes and omits some of them. The top ten hold 0.034% of the sample, which has approximately 200,000 clones, 9.6% seen once.

Sequencing used naive CD4+ T cells from blood. V and J are TRBV7-2 and TRBJ1-1, with D unclear. This sequence originates from a woman between 18 and 30 years old in good health. CDR3 in amino acids: CASSSQMRTEAFF. CDR3 nucleotide sequence: TGTGCCAGCAGTTCCCAGATGAGGACTGAAGCTTTCTTT. The full variable domain, with the rest looked up from reference TRBV7-2 and TRBJ1-1, is GAGVSQSPSNKVTEKGKDVELRCDPISGHTALYWYRQSLGQGLEFLIYFQGNSAPDKSGLPSDRFSAERTGGSVSTLTIQRTQQEDSAVYLCASSSQMRTEAFFGQGTRLTVV.